This TCR beta chain was captured by sequencing in a study of T cell changes during pregnancy in multiple sclerosis. Using immunoSEQ multiplex PCR, the repertoire was profiled, and TCRdb retains in-frame clones only, with some absent. The sample yields approximately 61,000 clones, 88% seen once. Germline V gives CDR1 MNHEY, CDR2 SMNVEV (reference sequence). Trimming took off 4 bases at V and 0 bases at J, with 7 bases between the two ends. The CDR3 runs 14 residues. The receptor's source is a female donor with multiple sclerosis, enrolled in a pregnancy study. The V and J genes are TRBV27 and TRBJ1-3; the D is unclear. The specimen was peripheral blood, collected in the first trimester of pregnancy. The DNA for the CDR3 is TGTGCCAGCAGTTCTACCTTCTCTGGAAACACCATATATTTT. Its translation: CASSSTFSGNTIYF.